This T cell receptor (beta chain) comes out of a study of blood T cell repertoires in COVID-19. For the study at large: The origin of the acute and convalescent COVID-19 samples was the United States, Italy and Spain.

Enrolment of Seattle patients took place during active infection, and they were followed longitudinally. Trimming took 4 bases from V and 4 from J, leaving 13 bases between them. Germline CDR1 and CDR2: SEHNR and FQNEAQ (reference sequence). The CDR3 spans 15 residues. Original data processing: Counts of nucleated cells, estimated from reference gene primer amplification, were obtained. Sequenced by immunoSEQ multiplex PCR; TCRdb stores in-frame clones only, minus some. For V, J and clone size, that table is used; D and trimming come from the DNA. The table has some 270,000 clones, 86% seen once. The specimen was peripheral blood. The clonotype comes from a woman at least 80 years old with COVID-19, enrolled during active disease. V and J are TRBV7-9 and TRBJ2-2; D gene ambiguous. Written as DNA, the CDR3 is TGTGCCAGCAGCTCCTCCGACCCGGGCACCGGGGAGCTGTTTTTT. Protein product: CASSSSDPGTGELFF.